One and the same sample provided the 21 T cell receptor beta chains below, sequenced in a study of blood T cell repertoires in COVID-19. Clones were sequenced by immunoSEQ multiplex PCR, and TCRdb holds only the in-frame ones, with some missing. The sample yields approximately 250,000 clones, less than 90% seen once. Sequencing input: peripheral blood. Every receptor here comes from a man aged 55-75 years with acute or convalescent COVID-19.

The CDR3 is CASTNDARTGENTEAFF. The CDR3 region has the DNA TGTGCCAGCACAAACGATGCCAGGACAGGGGAGAACACTGAAGCTTTCTTT. The chain couples TRBV21-1 to TRBJ1-1; TRBD1 is the table's D call and was not checked against the DNA. TRBV21-1 is a documented pseudogene. This CDR3 region has 17 residues.

V usage is TRBV3-1 (or the pseudogene TRBV3-2) and J usage is TRBJ2-2; 9 nucleotides agree with TRBD2. Trimming at V came to 4 bases and at J to 6 bases, leaving 6 bases not matched to a gene. The CDR3 covers 15 residues. Germline V gene sequence: CDR1 LGHDT, CDR2 YNNKEL (reference sequence). CDR3 nucleotide sequence: TGTGCCAGCAGCCGGCGGGGGGGCGTTCCCGGGGAGCTGTTTTTT. Its protein is CASSRRGGVPGELFF.

The chain is built from TRBV18 and TRBJ2-1; 8 nucleotides agree with TRBD2. Germline CDR1 reads KGHSH; CDR2 reads LQKENI. The V and J ends lost 4 bases and 0 bases, in that order; junction bases with no gene match: 5. This CDR3 is built from 16 residues. The CDR3 nucleotides are TGTGCCAGCTCACATACTAGCGGCGGCTCCTACAATGAGCAGTTCTTC. It yields the protein CASSHTSGGSYNEQFF.

The V call is TRBV6-4, the J call TRBJ2-2; 7 bases map to TRBD2. J was trimmed by 2 bases and V by 3 bases; bases with no gene match: 12. This CDR3 is built from 18 residues. The germline V gene has CDR1 MRHNA and CDR2 SNTAGT. Here the CDR3 reads CASSDYTGGLINTGELFF. The CDR3 region has the DNA TGTGCCAGCAGTGATTATACGGGGGGACTAATAAACACCGGGGAGCTGTTTTTT.

Comment on this clone: A much more abundant neighbour one base away suggests this may be a read error. The chain recombines TRBV28 with TRBJ1-6; 9 bases agree with TRBD1. Germline V gene data show CDR1 as MDHEN and CDR2 as SYDVKM. V trimming: 4 bases; J trimming: 7 bases; junction bases outside the gene matches: 5. CDR3 length: 15 residues. CDR3 in DNA: TGTGCCAGCAGTTACAACAGGGGGCCGAATTCACCCCTCCACTTT. This translates into CASSYNRGPNSPLHF.

DNA of the CDR3: TGTGCCAGCAGCTTGGAAGGACAGGGTGTAGTCGGGGAGCTGTTTTTT. Translating gives CASSLEGQGVVGELFF. J is TRBJ2-2 and V is TRBV7-6; 8 bases are shared with TRBD1. The V and J ends lost 3 bases and 7 bases, in that order; junction bases with no gene match: 10. Germline CDR1 reads SGHVS; CDR2 reads FNYEAQ. The CDR3 covers 16 residues.

This clone was seen once. This chain joins TRBV18 and TRBJ2-1, with 14 bases matching TRBD2. V shed 3 bases, J shed 5 bases, and the junction held 6 bases outside the gene matches. Germline lookup yields CDR1 KGHSH and CDR2 LQKENI. The CDR3 is 17 amino acids. As DNA, the CDR3 is TGTGCCAGCTCACCCGGGACTAGCGGGAGAAGTCACAATGAGCAGTTCTTC. It codes for CASSPGTSGRSHNEQFF.

The chain joins TRBV7-8 to TRBJ2-7, with D hard to call. Germline V lookup: CDR1 SGHVS, CDR2 FQNEAQ. The CDR3 spans 16 residues. The V end lost 5 bases, the J end lost 0 bases, and 17 bases lay between the germline ends. DNA for the CDR3: TGTGCCAGCAGCGCTCGATCGAGGCCAAACTCCTACGAGCAGTACTTC. Translated: CASSARSRPNSYEQYF.

This clone was seen more than once but under ten times. This chain uses TRBV14 with TRBJ2-1, with 8 bases identical to TRBD1. Per germline, CDR1 SGHDN and CDR2 FVKESK. The CDR3 has 15 amino acids. Trimming at V came to 1 base and at J to 5 bases, leaving 4 bases not matched to a gene. CDR3: CASSQVQGAHNEQFF. The DNA of the CDR3 is TGTGCCAGCAGCCAAGTCCAGGGGGCCCACAATGAGCAGTTCTTC.

The chain employs TRBV29-1 and TRBJ1-6; D unresolved. Per germline, CDR1 SQVTM and CDR2 ANQGSEA. CDR3 length: 13 amino acids. V was shortened by 4 bases and J by 5 bases, with 9 bases between the two germline ends. As DNA, the CDR3 is TGCAGCGTTGTAGAACAGAATAATTCACCCCTCCACTTT. Amino acids: CSVVEQNNSPLHF. Using reference TRBV29-1 and TRBJ1-6 for the parts outside the CDR3, the full variable domain is SAVISQKPSRDICQRGTSLTIQCQVDSQVTMMFWYRQQPGQSLTLIATANQGSEATYESGFVIDKFPISRPNLTFSTLTVSNMSPEDSSIYLCSVVEQNNSPLHFGNGTRLTVT.

The chain has TRBV4-1 and TRBJ2-2, with 7 nucleotides matching TRBD2. Germline loops: CDR1 MGHRA, CDR2 YSYEKL. V lost 3 bases and J lost 5; bases outside the gene matches: 6. The CDR3 is 15 amino acids. The CDR3 spells CASSQIAGVTGELFF. The CDR3 nucleotides read TGCGCCAGCAGCCAGATTGCGGGAGTGACCGGGGAGCTGTTTTTT.

This clone has only one observation. J is TRBJ1-1 and V is TRBV11-2; TRBD1 aligns across 8 bases. The CDR3 length is 15 residues. Germline V lookup: CDR1 SGHAT, CDR2 FQNNGV. Trimming removed 5 bases from V and 1 base from J; junction bases left unmatched: 6. Here the CDR3 reads CASSQWTGSNTEAFF. CDR3 nucleotide sequence: TGTGCCAGCAGCCAGTGGACAGGGTCGAACACTGAAGCTTTCTTT. The variable domain in full, completed from reference TRBV11-2 and TRBJ1-1, reads EAGVAQSPRYKIIEKRQSVAFWCNPISGHATLYWYQQILGQGPKLLIQFQNNGVVDDSQLPKDRFSAERLKGVDSTLKIQPAKLEDSAVYLCASSQWTGSNTEAFFGQGTRLTVV.

The chain is built from TRBV4-1 and TRBJ2-3; TRBD1 matches at 7 bases. This CDR3 is built from 16 residues. With V trimmed by 0 bases and J by 4 bases, 7 bases remained unmatched. Germline loops: CDR1 MGHRA, CDR2 YSYEKL. The CDR3 DNA follows: TGCGCCAGCAGCCAAGAGGGTAGGGGGCTGGCAGATACGCAGTATTTT. Translated, it gives CASSQEGRGLADTQYF.

The chain carries TRBV29-1 and TRBJ1-5; TRBD1 matches at 7 bases. Germline CDR1 SQVTM, CDR2 ANQGSEA. The CDR3 sequence is 14 residues long. V shed 7 bases, J shed 6 bases, and the junction held 12 bases outside the gene matches. The CDR3 DNA sequence: TGCAGCGCTGAGGTCACAGGGGCGGGTCAGCCCCAGCATTTT. Translation gives CSAEVTGAGQPQHF.

V and J are TRBV27 and TRBJ2-7; 9 nucleotides agree with TRBD1. In germline, CDR1 is MNHEY, CDR2 SMNVEV (reference sequence). The CDR3 consists of 14 residues. Losses at the gene ends were 4 bases for V and 5 bases for J; bases not matched to a gene: 6. CDR3 sequence: CASSSNRGPDEQYF. CDR3 DNA sequence: TGTGCCAGCAGTTCCAACAGGGGGCCAGACGAGCAGTACTTC.

This clone appeared once. This chain uses TRBV11-1 with TRBJ2-7, with 7 bases that match TRBD1. The CDR3 runs to 14 residues. Germline-derived CDR1 and CDR2 are SGHAT and FQDESV (reference sequence). J gave up 5 bases and V 3 bases, and 7 bases lay outside the gene matches. For the CDR3, the DNA is TGTGCCAGCAGCTTGGGAGACAGGGTCCACGAGCAGTACTTC. As protein: CASSLGDRVHEQYF.

CDR3 region: CASRWAGMGNQPQHF. In DNA, the CDR3 is TGTGCCAGCCGCTGGGCAGGGATGGGCAATCAGCCCCAGCATTTT. V is TRBV19 and J is TRBJ1-5; tentatively, D is TRBD1 (5 bases). CDR1 is LNHDA and CDR2 is SQIVND in the germline V gene (reference sequence). The CDR3 contains 15 residues. Trimming shortened V by 9 bases and J by 2 bases, and 17 bases separated the two germline ends.

The table lists this clone with a few counts. The V gene is TRBV25-1, the J gene TRBJ1-1, with D possibly matching TRBD1 (5 bases). V was shortened by 4 bases and J by 1 base, with 13 bases between the two germline ends. Germline CDR1 is MGHDK and CDR2 is SYGVNS. The CDR3 totals 15 residues. The CDR3 DNA follows: TGTGCCAGCAGTGGACAGACAGATTCGAACACTGAAGCTTTCTTT. This sequence encodes CASSGQTDSNTEAFF.

This clone appeared a single time. The chain carries TRBV7-9 and TRBJ1-1, with D maybe TRBD1 (6 bases). The V end lost 1 base, the J end lost 4 bases, and 19 bases lay between the germline ends. This CDR3 comprises 17 residues. Per the germline V gene, CDR1 is SEHNR and CDR2 is FQNEAQ (reference sequence). CDR3: CASSLGRGAGSSTEAFF. DNA of the CDR3: TGTGCCAGCAGCTTAGGGCGGGGGGCTGGATCGAGCACTGAAGCTTTCTTT.

V and J are TRBV18 and TRBJ2-7; no clear D. The CDR3 consists of 14 residues. The germline gives CDR1 KGHSH, CDR2 LQKENI. V lost 3 bases and J 3 bases, leaving 12 bases between the germline ends. The CDR3 loop is CASSPGRQDYEQYF. CDR3 coding DNA: TGTGCCAGCTCACCGGGCAGGCAAGACTACGAGCAGTACTTC.

The CDR3 spells CASSHSPRAGKRTTDTQYF. The DNA of the CDR3 is TGTGCCAGCAGCCATTCTCCACGTGCGGGGAAAAGGACCACAGATACGCAGTATTTT. The chain combines TRBV3-1 (or the pseudogene TRBV3-2) with TRBJ2-3, with D possibly TRBD2 on 6 matching bases. Trimming removed 3 bases from V and 2 bases from J, with 24 bases in between. The CDR3 runs to 19 residues. Germline CDR1 reads LGHDT; CDR2 reads YNNKEL (reference sequence).